The 4 T cell receptor beta chains listed next were all sequenced from one sample in a study of OX40 agonist ivuxolimab in advanced cancers. The assay was immunoSEQ multiplex PCR, and TCRdb's table has in-frame clones only and misses some. This sample carries 40,000 or so clones, about 86% of them seen once, and the ten largest clones take about a third. The source material was CD4+ or CD8+ T cells sorted from blood, sampled in a trial of the OX40 agonist ivuxolimab. The receptors stem from an adult with an advanced solid tumor such as melanoma, head and neck, liver or kidney cancer.

This clone was seen just once. The chain joins TRBV2 to TRBJ1-1; 7 positions agree with TRBD1. The CDR3 is 13 amino acids. V was clipped by 6 bases and J by 6 bases; unmatched bases: 7. Germline V gives CDR1 SNHLY, CDR2 FYNNEI. The CDR3 coding sequence is TGTGCCAGCAGCCAACAGGGGACCTCTGAAGCTTTCTTT. It yields the protein CASSQQGTSEAFF.

The chain carries TRBV19 and TRBJ2-2, with D tentatively TRBD2 (6 bases). Trimming stripped 5 bases from V and 3 bases from J, with 13 bases between. Germline lookup yields CDR1 LNHDA and CDR2 SQIVND (reference sequence). The CDR3 is made up of 15 amino acids. DNA for the CDR3: TGTGCCAGTAGTCCCTTGGGAGGATACACCGGGGAGCTGTTTTTT. Protein product: CASSPLGGYTGELFF.

The gene calls are TRBV5-1 and TRBJ2-2; D is uncertain. The ends were cut back, 2 bases at V and 4 bases at J, with 6 bases in the middle. The CDR3 is 13 residues long. Germline V lookup: CDR1 SGHRS, CDR2 YFSETQ. This chain's CDR3 is CASSLGSTGELFF. CDR3 coding DNA: TGCGCCAGCAGCTTAGGGTCCACCGGGGAGCTGTTTTTT.

The J gene is TRBJ1-1, the V gene TRBV6-1, with D tentatively TRBD1 (6 bases). This CDR3 is built from 13 residues. The V gene's germline CDR1 is MNHNS and CDR2 SASEGT. The germline V and J ends were trimmed by 7 bases and 4 bases, with 13 bases remaining between them. CDR3 loop: CASTGAELTEAFF. CDR3 coding DNA: TGTGCCAGCACGGGGGCGGAACTCACTGAAGCTTTCTTT.